These T cell receptor beta chains were read from a single sample in a study of T cell responses to AZD1222 COVID-19 vaccine. The protocol was immunoSEQ multiplex PCR, while the TCRdb copy is restricted to in-frame clones and leaves out a portion. The sample carries over 85,000 clones, around nine tenths recorded once. Sequenced here: peripheral blood, sampled on day 0 of AZD1222 vaccination. The receptor set was obtained from an adult in good health. CDR3s include the opening cysteine and the closing phenylalanine or tryptophan. The D gene is left open where the match is weak. The size field is filled for only some rows; it gives once, few, many or a size class.

j_gene	d_gene	abundance	v_gene	CDR3aa	CDR3nt
TRBJ1-5	NA	NA	TRBV18	CASSPRSVPNQPQHF	TGTGCCAGCTCACCAAGGTCGGTCCCCAATCAGCCCCAGCATTTT
TRBJ1-2	NA	once	TRBV6-5	CASSYSEGSYGYTF	TGTGCCAGCAGTTACTCGGAGGGGTCCTATGGCTACACCTTC
TRBJ2-7	NA	few	TRBV2	CASSPGQSYEQYF	TGTGCCAGCAGTCCCGGGCAATCCTACGAGCAGTACTTC
TRBJ1-2	TRBD1	NA	TRBV6-5	CASSTVRQGRGYTF	TGTGCCAGCAGCACCGTCCGACAGGGTCGGGGCTACACCTTC
TRBJ2-3	TRBD2	NA	TRBV7-3	CASSTTSGSYPDTQYF	TGTGCCAGCAGCACGACTAGCGGGAGTTACCCAGATACGCAGTATTTT
TRBJ2-7	TRBD2	once	TRBV28	CASSPNKRDRRYEQYF	TGTGCCAGCAGTCCAAATAAGCGGGACCGAAGGTACGAGCAGTACTTC
TRBJ1-2	NA	few	TRBV30	CAWSETGGGYTF	TGTGCCTGGAGCGAGACGGGGGGCGGCTACACCTTC
TRBJ2-7	NA	NA	TRBV5-1	CASSLAVGLGEQYF	TGCGCCAGCAGCTTGGCCGTGGGACTTGGGGAGCAGTACTTC
TRBJ2-1	TRBD1	NA	TRBV19	CASSIRGLDNEQFF	TGTGCCAGTAGTATCAGGGGGCTGGACAATGAGCAGTTCTTC
TRBJ2-3	TRBD2	NA	TRBV7-9	CASSSLTGTSGRVDTQYF	TGTGCCAGCAGCTCCCTCACCGGGACTAGCGGGAGGGTAGATACGCAGTATTTT
TRBJ2-7	NA	NA	TRBV3-1/TRBV3-2	CASSQDVRAYEQYF	TGTGCCAGCAGCCAAGACGTCAGAGCCTACGAGCAGTACTTC
TRBJ1-2	NA	NA	TRBV6-2/TRBV6-3	CASSQRGARYGYTF	TGTGCCAGCAGTCAACGAGGGGCGCGGTATGGCTACACCTTC
TRBJ2-3	NA	NA	TRBV7-9	CASSLGPRNHTQYF	TGTGCCAGCAGCTTAGGACCTCGCAACCATACGCAGTATTTT
TRBJ2-1	NA	NA	TRBV18	CASSPGAPYNEQFF	TGTGCCAGCTCACCAGGGGCCCCATACAATGAGCAGTTCTTC
TRBJ2-7	NA	NA	TRBV6-2/TRBV6-3	CASSYRHTNYEQYF	TGTGCCAGCAGTTATCGTCACACAAACTACGAGCAGTACTTC
TRBJ1-5	NA	NA	TRBV21-1	CASSKSLRTERVRSGNQPQHF	TGTGCCAGCAGCAAAAGTCTACGGACAGAGAGAGTAAGGTCGGGCAATCAGCCCCAGCATTTT
TRBJ1-4	NA	NA	TRBV5-4	CASSSQGAANEKLFF	TGTGCCAGCAGCTCTCAGGGCGCAGCTAATGAAAAACTGTTTTTT
TRBJ1-5	NA	NA	TRBV27	CASRRAESNQPQHF	TGTGCCAGCAGGCGGGCAGAGAGCAATCAGCCCCAGCATTTT
TRBJ1-4	NA	NA	TRBV5-1	CASSFSQGGNEKLFF	TGCGCCAGCAGCTTTTCACAGGGAGGGAATGAAAAACTGTTTTTT
TRBJ1-1	NA	NA	TRBV30	CAWRDNGNTEAFF	TGTGCCTGGAGGGACAACGGGAACACTGAAGCTTTCTTT
TRBJ2-3	NA	NA	TRBV2	CASSEIRGRSDTQYF	TGTGCCAGCAGTGAGATCCGGGGGCGGTCAGATACGCAGTATTTT
TRBJ2-3	TRBD2	NA	TRBV6-2/TRBV6-3	CASSFGLAGGRDTQYF	TGTGCCAGCAGTTTCGGACTAGCGGGAGGAAGAGATACGCAGTATTTT
TRBJ1-2	NA	few	TRBV2	CASTEGLYGYTF	TGTGCCAGCACAGAGGGTTTATATGGCTACACCTTC
TRBJ2-7	NA	few	TRBV4-3	CASSHRPGDEQYF	TGCGCCAGCAGCCACAGGCCGGGTGACGAGCAGTACTTC
TRBJ2-2	NA	NA	TRBV2	CASRRTANTGELFF	TGTGCCAGCAGGAGGACAGCGAACACCGGGGAGCTGTTTTTT
TRBJ1-2	NA	NA	TRBV6-5	CASRTVNLYGYTF	TGTGCCAGCAGGACAGTAAACCTCTATGGCTACACCTTC
TRBJ2-7	NA	NA	TRBV20-1	CSASEGSPLIYEQYF	TGCAGTGCTAGTGAGGGATCCCCCTTAATCTACGAGCAGTACTTC
TRBJ2-1	NA	NA	TRBV20-1	CSARTNEQFF	TGCAGTGCTAGAACTAACGAGCAGTTCTTC
TRBJ2-7	TRBD2	NA	TRBV28	CASSYLAENAYEQYF	TGTGCCAGCAGCTATCTAGCGGAAAACGCCTACGAGCAGTACTTC
TRBJ1-3	NA	once	TRBV3-1/TRBV3-2	CASSLQSSGNTIYF	TGTGCCAGCAGCCTGCAAAGCTCTGGAAACACCATATATTTT
TRBJ2-1	NA	NA	TRBV5-1	CASSLGVETSVEEQFF	TGCGCCAGCAGCCTGGGGGTAGAGACGTCGGTCGAGGAGCAGTTCTTC
TRBJ2-2	NA	NA	TRBV9	CASSVEGGGELFF	TGTGCCAGCAGCGTAGAGGGTGGCGGGGAGCTGTTTTTT
TRBJ2-5	TRBD2	NA	TRBV4-3	CASSQRGLAGGQETQYF	TGCGCCAGCAGCCAGAGGGGACTAGCGGGAGGTCAAGAGACCCAGTACTTC
TRBJ1-1	NA	NA	TRBV5-1	CASSRGQNTEAFF	TGCGCCAGCAGCAGGGGACAGAACACTGAAGCTTTCTTT
TRBJ1-1	TRBD1	NA	TRBV19	CASTIPGQGRSEAFF	TGTGCCAGTACCATACCGGGACAGGGGAGATCTGAAGCTTTCTTT
TRBJ1-5	NA	NA	TRBV4-3	CASSQEIAAYNQPQHF	TGCGCCAGCAGCCAAGAAATAGCCGCTTACAATCAGCCCCAGCATTTT
TRBJ1-3	NA	NA	TRBV30	CAWRPLLGSSGNTIYF	TGTGCCTGGAGACCCTTATTGGGGAGCTCTGGAAACACCATATATTTT
TRBJ1-4	NA	NA	TRBV6-5	CASSWTATNEKLFF	TGTGCCAGCAGTTGGACAGCAACTAATGAAAAACTGTTTTTT
TRBJ1-1	NA	NA	TRBV6-1	CASSEGRGEAFF	TGTGCCAGCAGTGAGGGGAGGGGTGAAGCTTTCTTT
TRBJ2-7	NA	NA	TRBV24-1	CATSDSAYEQYF	TGTGCCACCAGTGATTCCGCCTACGAGCAGTACTTC
TRBJ1-1	NA	NA	TRBV9	CASSVVRTPPEAFF	TGTGCCAGCAGCGTAGTTCGGACGCCCCCTGAAGCTTTCTTT
TRBJ1-5	NA	NA	TRBV15	CATSRGDRPNQPQHF	TGTGCCACCAGCAGAGGAGACAGGCCAAATCAGCCCCAGCATTTT
TRBJ1-2	NA	once	TRBV12-5	CASGLFPGTFPGSGYTF	TGTGCTAGTGGTTTGTTTCCCGGGACTTTCCCGGGGTCTGGCTACACCTTC
TRBJ2-2	NA	NA	TRBV11-2	CASSLWNGGTGELFF	TGTGCCAGCAGTTTGTGGAATGGGGGCACCGGGGAGCTGTTTTTT
TRBJ2-7	NA	NA	TRBV9	CASSVAPSVTYEQYF	TGTGCCAGCAGCGTAGCTCCTAGCGTAACCTACGAGCAGTACTTC
TRBJ1-3	TRBD1	once	TRBV4-1	CASTPQGAGGNTIYF	TGCGCCAGCACCCCACAGGGGGCAGGTGGAAACACCATATATTTT
TRBJ2-7	TRBD2	NA	TRBV20-1	CSAPGGYEQYF	TGCAGTGCTCCCGGGGGGTACGAGCAGTACTTC
TRBJ2-1	NA	NA	TRBV18	CASSEEQGSYNEQFF	TGTGCCAGCTCAGAAGAACAGGGTAGCTACAATGAGCAGTTCTTC
TRBJ2-5	TRBD2	NA	TRBV11-2	CASSLGGGLAGVETQYF	TGTGCCAGCAGCTTAGGGGGAGGACTAGCGGGAGTGGAGACCCAGTACTTC
TRBJ2-3	NA	NA	TRBV10-1	CASSDGRSSDTQYF	TGCGCCAGCAGTGACGGGCGGTCGTCGGATACGCAGTATTTT
TRBJ2-7	TRBD1	few	TRBV2	CASLPGTGAYEQYF	TGTGCCAGCTTGCCCGGGACAGGGGCCTACGAGCAGTACTTC
TRBJ2-3	TRBD2	NA	TRBV19	CASSIVSGGLTDTQYF	TGTGCCAGTAGTATAGTTAGCGGGGGCCTCACAGATACGCAGTATTTT
TRBJ1-3	NA	NA	TRBV19	CASTGVTGNTIYF	TGTGCCAGTACAGGGGTAACTGGAAACACCATATATTTT
TRBJ2-3	TRBD1	NA	TRBV4-3	CASSPDRVGQYF	TGCGCCAGCAGCCCAGACAGGGTTGGTCAGTATTTT
TRBJ1-5	NA	NA	TRBV27	CASRPATGVRASQPQHF	TGTGCCAGCAGACCAGCAACTGGGGTCAGGGCAAGTCAGCCCCAGCATTTT
TRBJ1-5	NA	NA	TRBV19	CASSIVRAQPQHF	TGTGCCAGTAGTATAGTCAGGGCTCAGCCCCAGCATTTT
TRBJ1-5	TRBD1	once	TRBV18	CASSSTGGRNQPQHF	TGTGCCAGCTCAAGTACAGGGGGTCGTAATCAGCCCCAGCATTTT
TRBJ1-1	NA	NA	TRBV12-3/TRBV12-4	CASRPRRNTEAFF	TGTGCCAGCAGACCTAGACGGAACACTGAAGCTTTCTTT
TRBJ2-3	TRBD2	NA	TRBV29-1	CSVGPGRDPADTQYF	TGCAGCGTCGGTCCAGGGAGGGATCCCGCAGATACGCAGTATTTT
TRBJ2-7	NA	NA	TRBV27	CASSNNPVGGGEQYF	TGTGCCAGCAGCAACAACCCTGTTGGGGGTGGCGAGCAGTACTTC